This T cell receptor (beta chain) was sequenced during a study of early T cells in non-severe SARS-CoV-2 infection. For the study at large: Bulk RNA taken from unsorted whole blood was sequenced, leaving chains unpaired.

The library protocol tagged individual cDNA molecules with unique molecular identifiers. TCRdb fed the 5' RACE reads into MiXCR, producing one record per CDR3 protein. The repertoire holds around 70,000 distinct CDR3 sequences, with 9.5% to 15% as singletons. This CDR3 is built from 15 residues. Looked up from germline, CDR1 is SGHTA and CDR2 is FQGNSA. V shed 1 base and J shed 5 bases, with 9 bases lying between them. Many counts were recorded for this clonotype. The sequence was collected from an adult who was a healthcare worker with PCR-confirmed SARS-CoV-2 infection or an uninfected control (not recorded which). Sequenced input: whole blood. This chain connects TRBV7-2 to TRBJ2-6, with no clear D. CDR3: CASSLGPSRANVLTF. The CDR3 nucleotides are TGTGCCAGCAGCTTAGGGCCAAGTAGGGCCAACGTCCTGACTTTC.